This T cell receptor (beta chain) was captured in a study of cytomegalovirus exposure and HLA in healthy donors. Study as a whole: The use of the same platform for the 95 to 150 validation repertoires and the approximately 670 first-cohort repertoires was reported by a later analysis. Whole-study findings and limits: A subsequent analysis found that TCR clusters from the first cohort also tended to co-occur in the 90 to 150 validation repertoires, with under 95% of cluster scores above 0. In vitro checks showed that a few CMV-associated chains really do target CMV antigens. Investigators reported approximately 170 TCR beta chains as tied to cytomegalovirus.

This clone occurred once. Antigen: not known. Trimming took off 0 bases at V and 1 base at J, with 10 bases between the two ends. The CDR3 contains 15 residues. Germline CDR1 SGHRS, CDR2 YFSETQ. Here immunoSEQ multiplex PCR was the method, and the copy in TCRdb shows in-frame clones only, minus some. Of roughly 200,000 clones in the sample, approximately 86% were seen once. The sequencing sample was made of PBMCs. The J gene is TRBJ1-1, the V gene TRBV5-1; D may be TRBD1 (6 bases). This receptor was obtained from a man aged 25 to 40 in good health and CMV-seropositive. The CDR3, as DNA: TGCGCCAGCAGCTTGGGGGGGGCCGGGAACACTGAAGCTTTCTTT. The encoded protein is CASSLGGAGNTEAFF.